This is a list of T cell receptor beta chains from one sample in a study of cytomegalovirus exposure and HLA in healthy donors. Clones were read by immunoSEQ multiplex PCR, and TCRdb kept only the in-frame ones, dropping some. The repertoire has some 150,000 clones, around 9% of them found once; the top ten carry 5.5% to 8%. What was sequenced was PBMCs. The receptor set was obtained from a middle-aged woman in good health and CMV-seropositive. CDR3s include the opening cysteine and the closing phenylalanine or tryptophan. The D gene is left open where the match is weak. Only part of the rows carry a size: once, few, many, or a class if the clone is expanded.

clone_size j_call d_call v_call cdr3_nt cdr3_aa
few TRBJ2-3 NA TRBV14 TGTGCCAGCAGCCCTGGCGGGGTGAGGGCAGATACGCAGTATTTT CASSPGGVRADTQYF
NA TRBJ2-4 NA TRBV5-6 TGTGCCAGCAGCCGCTCTGAGCTGAATGTGAAAAACGTTCAGTACTTC CASSRSELNVKNVQYF
few TRBJ1-2 NA TRBV19 TGTGCCAGTAAACGAGGGGGGGGCGACTATGGCTACACCTTC CASKRGGGDYGYTF
few TRBJ1-2 TRBD1 TRBV4-1 TGCGCCAGCAGTCCGATCGACAGGGCAGACTATGGCTACACCTTC CASSPIDRADYGYTF
NA TRBJ2-7 NA TRBV5-1 TGCGCCAGCAGCTATTCGACAGACTACGAGCAGTACTTC CASSYSTDYEQYF
few TRBJ2-3 TRBD2 TRBV10-3 TGTGCCATCAGTGGTACTAGCGGGGGCCCCACAGATACGCAGTATTTT CAISGTSGGPTDTQYF
few TRBJ1-1 NA TRBV27 TGTGCCAGCAGTTTTCACAGAGCCCACACTGAAGCTTTCTTT CASSFHRAHTEAFF
few TRBJ2-3 NA TRBV29-1 TGCAGCGTTCGACTAGTCGCGTACACAGATACGCAGTATTTT CSVRLVAYTDTQYF
NA TRBJ1-5 TRBD1 TRBV6-5 TGTGCCAGCAGCACAGAACAGGGGAATCAGCCCCAGCATTTT CASSTEQGNQPQHF
NA TRBJ2-5 TRBD1 TRBV7-2 TGTGCCAGCAGCCAGTCCCGGGACAGGGGTGACTTC CASSQSRDRGDF
few TRBJ2-3 NA TRBV5-4 TGTGCCAGCAGCACTACGAGCACAGATACGCAGTATTTT CASSTTSTDTQYF
NA TRBJ1-6 TRBD1 TRBV6-1 TGTGCCAGCAGTGAGGGACAGCCGCTTACTAATTCACCCCTCCACTTT CASSEGQPLTNSPLHF
few TRBJ1-2 NA TRBV7-9 TGTGCCAGCAGCCCGTTCGACCGGGTCACGGGCTACACCTTC CASSPFDRVTGYTF
few TRBJ2-7 NA TRBV5-1 TGCGCCAGCAGGGACTTCTACGAGCAGTACTTC CASRDFYEQYF